This T cell receptor (beta chain) was observed in a study of cytomegalovirus exposure and HLA in healthy donors. Study conclusions and caveats: A later analysis showed TCR association rates differing by HLA locus, peaking at DRB1 and lowest at HLA-C. A later analysis reportedly found that, within productive TCRs, an Asian-associated ancestry cluster had fewer N-insertions than the mean observed across the roughly 630 donors.

CDR3 size: 14 residues. Germline loops: CDR1 KGHSH, CDR2 LQKENI. V lost 3 bases to trimming and J lost 4 bases, with 10 bases between them. Remarks on this clone: Its target is not known.

13 Jbeta primers and 60 Vbeta primers were used for the PCR. The data were produced by immunoSEQ multiplex PCR, yet TCRdb's version contains in-frame clones alone and is incomplete. The table has some 65,000 clones, approximately 82% seen once. The TCR originated in a girl aged 5-17 years in good health and CMV-seropositive. This chain links TRBV18 with TRBJ1-3; D uncertain. The sample taken for sequencing was PBMCs. The CDR3 is CASSPGSVGNTIYF. CDR3 DNA: TGTGCCAGCTCACCGGGGAGCGTCGGAAACACCATATATTTT.